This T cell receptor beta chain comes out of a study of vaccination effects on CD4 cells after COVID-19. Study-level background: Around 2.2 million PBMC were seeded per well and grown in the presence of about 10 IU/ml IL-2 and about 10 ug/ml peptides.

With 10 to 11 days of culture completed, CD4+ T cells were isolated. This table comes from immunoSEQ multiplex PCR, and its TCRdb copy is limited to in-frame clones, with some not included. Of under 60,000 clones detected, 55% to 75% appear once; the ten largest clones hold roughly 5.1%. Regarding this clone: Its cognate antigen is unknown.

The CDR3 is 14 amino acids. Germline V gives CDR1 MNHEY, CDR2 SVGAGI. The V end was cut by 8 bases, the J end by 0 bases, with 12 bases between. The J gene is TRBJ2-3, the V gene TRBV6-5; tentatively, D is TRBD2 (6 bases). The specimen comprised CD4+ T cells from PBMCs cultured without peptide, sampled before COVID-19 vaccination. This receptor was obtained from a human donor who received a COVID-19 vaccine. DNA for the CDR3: TGTGCCAGCTCGGAGGGGTATAGCACAGATACGCAGTATTTT. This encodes CASSEGYSTDTQYF.